The rows below give T cell receptor beta chains drawn from one sample of a study of blood T cell repertoires in COVID-19. Sequenced by immunoSEQ multiplex PCR; TCRdb stores in-frame clones only, minus some. The sample gives roughly 180,000 clones, 75% to 90% of which show up once; around 2.4% is in the top ten. Material: PBMCs or T cells enriched from blood (not recorded which). The receptors were gathered from a woman under 40 who had recovered from COVID-19. The CDR3 runs from the conserved cysteine through the conserved F or W. The D gene is left open where the match is weak. Only some rows state a clone size, as once, few, many or a class for expanded clones.

J	V	D	size	DNA	CDR3
TRBJ2-5	TRBV21-1	.	.	TGTGCCAGCAGCCCGCACCGGGACACCCTACTTGTTTTGACCCAGTACTTC	CASSPHRDTLLVLTQYF
TRBJ2-1	TRBV28	TRBD1	.	TGTGCCAGCAGTTGGGCGACAGGGGTTTCTGGTGAGCAGTTCTTC	CASSWATGVSGEQFF
TRBJ1-5	TRBV19	TRBD1	.	TGTGCCAGTAGCAGCACAGGGGGGAATCAGCCCCAGCATTTT	CASSSTGGNQPQHF
TRBJ2-3	TRBV24-1	TRBD2	once	TGTGCCACCAGTGATCCCGCGACTAGCGGCAGCACAGATACGCAGTATTTT	CATSDPATSGSTDTQYF
TRBJ2-3	TRBV28	.	.	TGTGCCAGCAAAGGGAGCGGGCGGGGGCCAGATACGCAGTATTTT	CASKGSGRGPDTQYF
TRBJ1-1	TRBV7-9	.	.	TGTGCCAGCAGCTTTATTAGCACTGAAGCTTTCTTT	CASSFISTEAFF
TRBJ1-5	TRBV7-2	TRBD1	.	TGTGCCAGCAGCTTACGGACAGGGGATCAGCCCCAGCATTTT	CASSLRTGDQPQHF
TRBJ1-2	TRBV2	.	.	TGTGCCAGCAGGGAGGACAGCCCTAACTATGGCTACACCTTC	CASREDSPNYGYTF
TRBJ1-6	TRBV11-2	TRBD1	.	TGTGCCAGCAGCTTATACAGGTCAGGGGGTTCACCCCTCCACTTT	CASSLYRSGGSPLHF
TRBJ1-2	TRBV5-4	TRBD1	.	TGTGCCAGCAGCCTTGACAGGGGATTTAGCTATGGCTACACCTTC	CASSLDRGFSYGYTF
TRBJ2-7	TRBV7-9	TRBD2	few	TGTGCCAGCAGCTTAGACCTAGCGGGAGGGCAGTACTTC	CASSLDLAGGQYF
TRBJ1-4	TRBV29-1	.	few	TGCAGCGGAGGGGAGGGGTTTAATGAAAAACTGTTTTTT	CSGGEGFNEKLFF
TRBJ1-5	TRBV7-8	TRBD1	.	TGTGCCAGCAGCTCAACAGGGGGGAATCAGCCCCAGCATTTT	CASSSTGGNQPQHF
TRBJ1-3	TRBV3-1/TRBV3-2	.	.	TGTGCCAGCAGCCAAGAAGGACAGCCTGGAAACACCATATATTTT	CASSQEGQPGNTIYF
TRBJ1-2	TRBV5-6	.	.	TGTGCCAGCAGCTCTGGCGGCCAGTCCTATGGCTACACCTTC	CASSSGGQSYGYTF
TRBJ1-1	TRBV5-1	.	once	TGCGCCAGCTCTCAGGGGAAAGGGGCTGAAGCTTTCTTT	CASSQGKGAEAFF
TRBJ2-3	TRBV9	TRBD2	.	TGTGCCAGCAGCGTAGTGCCGGGGTCGACTAGCGGGGGATCTAGCACAGATACGCAGTATTTT	CASSVVPGSTSGGSSTDTQYF
TRBJ2-7	TRBV5-4	TRBD1	once	TGTGCCAGCAGCGAAGGACAGGTTAACGAGCAGTACTTC	CASSEGQVNEQYF
TRBJ2-1	TRBV5-6	TRBD1	.	TGTGCCAGCAGCCCGCCACCCGGGACAGCCTACAATGAGCAGTTCTTC	CASSPPPGTAYNEQFF
TRBJ1-1	TRBV28	.	.	TGTGCCAGCAGGATCCAGGCAGAACCTTTCTTT	CASRIQAEPFF
TRBJ2-5	TRBV7-6	TRBD2	.	TGTGCCAGCAGCTTAGGAAGCGGGGGCTACCAAGAGACCCAGTACTTC	CASSLGSGGYQETQYF
TRBJ2-7	TRBV6-1	TRBD2	.	TGTGCCAGCAGTGAAGGACTAGCGGGAGTTTACGAGCAGTACTTC	CASSEGLAGVYEQYF
TRBJ1-2	TRBV24-1	.	.	TGTGCCACCAGTGATCCGAGTCTCAATAGCGGCTACACCTTC	CATSDPSLNSGYTF
TRBJ2-7	TRBV9	TRBD2	.	TGTGCCAGCAGCCCCCGGCCCCGGGAGGGAGACGAGCAGTACTTC	CASSPRPREGDEQYF
TRBJ1-6	TRBV27	.	once	TGTGCCAGCAGCTTCAGGCCATCAGGAAGCTCCTATAATTCACCCCTCCACTTT	CASSFRPSGSSYNSPLHF
TRBJ1-1	TRBV4-1	TRBD1	.	TGCGCCAGCAGCCCCGGCGACAGGGGATACACTGAAGCTTTCTTT	CASSPGDRGYTEAFF
TRBJ1-6	TRBV5-6	TRBD1	.	TGTGCCAGCAGCTTGGGGACAGGAGATTCACCCCTCCACTTT	CASSLGTGDSPLHF
TRBJ2-7	TRBV7-2	TRBD1	.	TGTGCCAGCAGCTTTGGGCCCGGGACAGGGTTACGGGAGCAGTACTTC	CASSFGPGTGLREQYF
TRBJ2-7	TRBV10-3	TRBD1	.	TGTGCCATCAGAGCCGGGACAGGGGCCTACGAGCAGTACTTC	CAIRAGTGAYEQYF
TRBJ1-2	TRBV6-2/TRBV6-3	.	.	TGTGCCAGCAGCGGACAAGCCTGGGGAGGTGGCTACACCTTC	CASSGQAWGGGYTF
TRBJ2-3	TRBV7-2	.	.	TGTGCCAGCAGCTTAGCTCCTCTAGCGAACACAGATACGCAGTATTTT	CASSLAPLANTDTQYF
TRBJ1-5	TRBV27	.	.	TGTGCCACTACCGGGCAGCCCCAGCATTTT	CATTGQPQHF
TRBJ1-5	TRBV4-1	.	once	TGCGCCAGCAGCCAAGGGGAGGGCCAAAAGCAGCCCCAGCATTTT	CASSQGEGQKQPQHF
TRBJ2-3	TRBV4-2	TRBD2	few	TGTGCCAGCAGCCAGGTGCTAGCGGGAGGGCTAAGCACAGATACGCAGTATTTT	CASSQVLAGGLSTDTQYF
TRBJ1-4	TRBV14	.	few	TGTGCCAGCAGCCATAGGCAGGGGTCGAATGAAAAACTGTTTTTT	CASSHRQGSNEKLFF
TRBJ2-3	TRBV9	TRBD2	.	TGTGCCAGCAGCACGGGGGGAAGCACAGATACGCAGTATTTT	CASSTGGSTDTQYF
TRBJ1-1	TRBV5-6	.	.	TGTGCCAGCAGCTTGACAGGGTCGAACACTGAAGCTTTCTTT	CASSLTGSNTEAFF
TRBJ2-7	TRBV29-1	.	many	TGCAGCGTTGAGCGGGGCCCCTACGAGCAGTACTTC	CSVERGPYEQYF
TRBJ1-2	TRBV18	.	.	TGTGCCAGCTCACCACCAGGCAGGGGTGGGTATGGCTACACCTTC	CASSPPGRGGYGYTF
TRBJ2-7	TRBV5-6	TRBD1	.	TGTGCCAGCAGCGACATCCGGGACAGGCCTGGCGAGCAGTACTTC	CASSDIRDRPGEQYF
TRBJ2-1	TRBV29-1	.	.	TGCAGCGTTGAAGGGAGGGGAAGGTACAATGAGCAGTTCTTC	CSVEGRGRYNEQFF
TRBJ1-2	TRBV5-4	.	.	TGTGCCAGCAGCTTCTTCGATTCCGGTCCTAACTATGGCTACACCTTC	CASSFFDSGPNYGYTF
TRBJ1-1	TRBV7-9	.	.	TGTGCCAGCAGTCAGGGGACCATGAACACTGAAGCTTTCTTT	CASSQGTMNTEAFF
TRBJ1-1	TRBV19	.	.	TGTGCCAGTAGTTGGGGGGAATCGAACACTGAAGCTTTCTTT	CASSWGESNTEAFF
TRBJ2-1	TRBV7-7	.	.	TGTGCTAGCAGCTTAGACCTAGGCCGCGCAAATGAGCAGTTCTTC	CASSLDLGRANEQFF
TRBJ2-1	TRBV10-2	.	.	TGCGCCAGCAGTGAGGGGCGGGACTCCTACAATGAGCAGTTCTTC	CASSEGRDSYNEQFF
TRBJ2-5	TRBV27	TRBD1	.	TGTGCCAGCAGTTGGTCACAGGGGTGGGAGACCCAGTACTTC	CASSWSQGWETQYF
TRBJ2-3	TRBV18	TRBD2	.	TGTGCCAGCTCACCGCTAGCGGGAGGGGCAGATACGCAGTATTTT	CASSPLAGGADTQYF
TRBJ1-2	TRBV7-3	.	.	TGTGCCAGCAGCTTATCTGGGAGCTATGGCTACACCTTC	CASSLSGSYGYTF